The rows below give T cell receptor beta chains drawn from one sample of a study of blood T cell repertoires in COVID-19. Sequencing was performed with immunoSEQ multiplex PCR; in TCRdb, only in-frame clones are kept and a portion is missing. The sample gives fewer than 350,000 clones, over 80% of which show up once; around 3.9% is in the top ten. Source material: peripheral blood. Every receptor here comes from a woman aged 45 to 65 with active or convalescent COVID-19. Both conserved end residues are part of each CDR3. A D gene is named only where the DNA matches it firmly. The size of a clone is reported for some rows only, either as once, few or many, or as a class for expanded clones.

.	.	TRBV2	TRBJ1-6	CASSEEGWNSPLHF	TGTGCCAGCAGTGAAGAGGGGTGGAATTCACCCCTCCACTTT
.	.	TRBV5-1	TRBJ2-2	CASSLAASATTGELFF	TGCGCCAGCAGCTTGGCGGCTAGCGCGACCACCGGGGAGCTGTTTTTT
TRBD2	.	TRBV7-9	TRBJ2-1	CASSLARREGENEQFF	TGTGCCAGCAGCTTAGCGCGACGGGAGGGGGAAAATGAGCAGTTCTTC
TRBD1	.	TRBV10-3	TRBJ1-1	CAISDRQGGNTEAFF	TGTGCCATCAGTGACCGACAGGGAGGGAACACTGAAGCTTTCTTT
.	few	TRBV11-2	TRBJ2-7	CASSLGVSGYEQYF	TGTGCCAGCAGCTTAGGTGTTAGCGGCTACGAGCAGTACTTC
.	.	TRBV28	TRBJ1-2	CASSLLGGYGYTF	TGTGCCAGCAGTTTATTAGGGGGCTATGGCTACACCTTC
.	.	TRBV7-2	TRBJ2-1	CASSSVWGDEQFF	TGTGCCAGCAGCTCTGTGTGGGGGGATGAGCAGTTCTTC
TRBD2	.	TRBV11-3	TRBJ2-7	CASTHPLAGGFFIEQYF	TGTGCCAGCACACATCCCCTAGCGGGAGGCTTCTTTATCGAGCAGTACTTC
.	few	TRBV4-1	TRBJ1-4	CASSSLTETNEKLFF	TGCGCCAGCAGCTCCCTGACGGAGACTAATGAAAAACTGTTTTTT
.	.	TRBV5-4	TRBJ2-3	CASSLTFGADTQYF	TGTGCCAGCAGCCTAACGTTTGGTGCAGATACGCAGTATTTT
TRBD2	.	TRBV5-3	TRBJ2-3	CARLIPASGRTDTQYF	TGTGCCAGACTAATCCCTGCTAGCGGGAGAACAGATACGCAGTATTTT
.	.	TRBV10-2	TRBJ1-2	CASSGAGFARGYTF	TGCGCCAGCAGTGGAGCCGGGTTCGCGCGGGGCTACACCTTC
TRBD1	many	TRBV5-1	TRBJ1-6	CASSSEDRGRSPLHF	TGCGCCAGCAGCTCGGAAGACAGGGGACGTTCACCCCTCCACTTT
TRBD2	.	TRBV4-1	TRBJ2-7	CASSQEIPTFSGSREQYF	TGCGCCAGCAGCCAAGAAATTCCCACGTTTAGCGGGAGTAGGGAGCAGTACTTC
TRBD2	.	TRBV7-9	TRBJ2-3	CASSWGAAGVADTQYF	TGTGCCAGCAGCTGGGGAGCTGCGGGAGTTGCAGATACGCAGTATTTT